This entry lists 4 T cell receptor beta chains sequenced from one sample in a study of T cells of healthy individuals. TCRdb itself ran the 5' RACE reads through MiXCR, one entry per CDR3 protein. This table has 60,000 to 80,000 distinct CDR3 sequences, around 15% appearing once. The receptors stem from a human donor in good health.

This clonotype has a count of ten or more. V and J are TRBV20-1 and TRBJ1-4; D is perhaps TRBD1 (5 bases). Looked up from germline, CDR1 is DFQATT and CDR2 is SNEGSKA (reference sequence). The CDR3 covers 14 residues. Trimming left V 7 bases short and J 4 bases short, with 16 bases between. The CDR3 loop is CSVTAGWINEKLFF. DNA of the CDR3: TGCAGTGTTACTGCAGGGTGGATTAATGAAAAACTGTTTTTT.

This clonotype was seen ten or more times. The rearrangement joins TRBV7-9 to TRBJ1-2; D is unclear. CDR1 and CDR2 from the germline V gene are SEHNR and FQNEAQ (reference sequence). CDR3 length: 14 residues. V was shortened by 1 base and J by 2 bases, with 8 bases between the two germline ends. The CDR3 loop is CASSLGAQNYGYTF. The DNA for the CDR3 is TGTGCCAGCAGCTTAGGGGCACAGAACTATGGCTACACCTTC.

The chain uses TRBV11-1 and TRBJ2-5, with TRBD2 matching 11 bases. CDR1 SGHAT and CDR2 FQDESV come from the germline V gene (reference sequence). V lost 5 bases, J lost 1 base, and 6 bases stayed unmatched. CDR3 length: 16 residues. The CDR3 spells CASSQGLADLQETQYF. In DNA, the CDR3 is TGTGCCAGCAGCCAGGGACTAGCGGACCTCCAAGAGACCCAGTACTTC.

This clonotype came up many times. The chain links TRBV29-1 to TRBJ2-1; 7 bases are shared with TRBD2. Germline CDR1 SQVTM, CDR2 ANQGSEA. V lost 4 bases to trimming and J lost 9 bases; unmatched junction nucleotides: 15. The CDR3 runs to 15 residues. The CDR3 protein is CSVVVDWTSSSEQFF. Written as DNA, the CDR3 is TGCAGCGTTGTAGTGGACTGGACTAGTTCATCTGAGCAGTTCTTC.